This T cell receptor (beta chain) was documented in a study of human T cells and chemical hapten exposure. The study's findings and limits: Patch test scores rose with PT1 expanded TCR counts, a positive correlation.

This clonotype was seen a handful of times. What it binds is not known. Looked up from germline, CDR1 is DFQATT and CDR2 is SNEGSKA (reference sequence). With 3 bases removed from V and 2 bases from J, the gap between germline ends came to 11 bases. This CDR3 has 13 residues. Time point specified: pre-sensitization, week 0. Treatment specified: therapeutic diphenylcyclopropenone sensitization with weekly scalp DPC. MiXCR was run by TCRdb on the RACE reads, yielding one entry per CDR3 protein. The data hold about 260,000 distinct CDR3 sequences, with 7.5% to 10% observed a single time. The clonotype originates from a woman aged 40 to 50 with alopecia areata. Some clones in this sample may be carry-over from other donors' samples. The chain couples TRBV20-1 to TRBJ2-7; D not resolved. This sample comprised whole blood, obtained in connection with sensitization to the hapten diphenylcyclopropenone (DPC). CDR3 nucleotides: TGCAGTGCTAGTAAGCTAAATGCCTACGAGCAGTACTTC. Translation: CSASKLNAYEQYF.